This passage covers 4 T cell receptor beta chains from one sample sequenced in a study of beta chain features in type 1 diabetes. The isolated RNA, all of it, was reverse transcribed, so expressed TCRB transcripts were what got sequenced. Data came from immunoSEQ multiplex PCR; TCRdb stores just in-frame clones and leaves some out. The data show about 270,000 clones, 11% to 15% seen once. The specimen was naive CD4+ T cells from blood. These receptors were obtained from a woman aged 40 to 50 in good health.

The sample holds a few counts of this clone. The chain recombines TRBV29-1 with TRBJ1-1; D might be TRBD1 (5 bases). Germline V gives CDR1 SQVTM, CDR2 ANQGSEA. Trimming removed 4 bases at V and 4 bases at J, with 10 bases between. This CDR3 is built from 12 residues. The CDR3 spells CSVAPQGTEAFF. As DNA, the CDR3 is TGCAGCGTTGCTCCCCAGGGCACTGAAGCTTTCTTT.

This clone was seen more than once but under ten times. The chain is built from TRBV18 and TRBJ1-5; TRBD1 matches at 7 bases. The CDR3 totals 16 residues. V dropped 4 bases and J dropped 2; count of bases not matched to a gene: 8. Germline-derived CDR1 and CDR2 are KGHSH and LQKENI. CDR3 bases: TGTGCCAGCTCACGAGTGACAGGGAAAGGCAATCAGCCCCAGCATTTT. As protein: CASSRVTGKGNQPQHF.

The rearrangement uses TRBV7-2 and TRBJ2-5, with D unresolved. Trimming left V 5 bases short and J 2 bases short, with 9 bases between. The CDR3 has 13 residues. In germline, CDR1 is SGHTA, CDR2 FQGNSA. The CDR3 sequence is CASSARVQETQYF. As DNA, the CDR3 is TGTGCCAGCAGCGCCCGGGTTCAAGAGACCCAGTACTTC.

The sample holds a few counts of this clone. This CDR3 is CASSLVVSRANYGYTF. CDR3 sequence (DNA): TGTGCCAGCAGCTTGGTTGTTTCCCGCGCTAACTATGGCTACACCTTC. V and J are TRBV7-2 and TRBJ1-2, with unresolved D. This CDR3 contains 16 residues. V was clipped by 3 bases and J by 0 bases, with 14 bases between them. In germline, CDR1 is SGHTA, CDR2 FQGNSA.